This paragraph covers one T cell receptor (beta chain) sequence. This receptor's antigen is unknown. No base qualities exist here, and no much larger clone lies one base off it. The same CDR3 can be traced to other DNA sequences in this sample. The data stem from a study of blood T cell repertoires in COVID-19 (dated by TCRdb to 2018 to 2021). For the wider study: The collaborator samples originated in the United States, Italy and Spain and spanned the acute and convalescent phases of COVID-19. The prospective study material was composed of cDNA or gDNA derived from T cells, B-cell-depleted T cells, or PBMCs. Deeply sampled blood TCRbeta repertoires from subjects exposed to, actively infected with, or recovered from COVID-19 were included in the dataset. The repertoires were released in a freely available public database meant as a resource for research on the immune response to SARS-CoV-2. Samples were obtained from the ongoing ImmuneRACE study (first 160 participants) and from about 1,300 subjects provided by 6 global collaborators. Nearly every sample came with metadata listing a de-identified subject ID, COVID-19 status, age in years and sex. Where available, HLA class I and class II types were taken from metadata supplied by the sample provider and were not determined by assay-based typing. The paper's findings and limits, for the study overall: The quantity of clinical and demographic metadata differed by source and by participant and was supplied without curation.

Another Seattle source contributed samples from volunteer blood donors who had recovered from COVID-19. Each collaborating institution followed its own protocols to collect whole blood in K2EDTA tubes. For TCRbeta analysis, collaborators shipped samples as frozen whole blood, isolated PBMCs, or DNA extracted from either of those sample types. Trimming accounts for 8 bases at V and 2 bases at J, while the number of junction bases matched to no gene is 4. CDR1 and CDR2 are drawn from the germline V gene: ENHRY, SYGVKD. CDR3 length: 13 amino acids, cysteine to phenylalanine. Left in the record is the CDR3 DNA by itself, 39 bases read in frame from the first base. TCRbeta CDR3 regions were amplified from genomic DNA by means of the immunoSEQ Assay, a bias-controlled multiplex PCR. The authors' pipeline ran thus. Nucleated cell counts per sample were estimated from amplification of reference gene primers within the assay. To quantify the absolute abundance of each unique TCRbeta CDR3 rearrangement, sequence reads were collapsed and filtered. For each sample, productive Simpson clonality was calculated as the square root of Simpson's diversity index across productive rearrangements. The table was pulled from immuneACCESS by TCRdb, which kept in-frame rearrangements only. Such tables lose some clones; where checked, under half of the loss comes from unresolved V genes, and the rest has no known cause. Clone size and V and J calls were adopted from that table, with D and trimming inferred from the DNA. The sample table shows about 200,000 clones, and under 90% are seen once. The ten largest clonotypes hold under 7.5% of the sample.

The sample taken for sequencing was peripheral blood. In this chain, TRBV10-3 is recombined with TRBJ1-1, with TRBD1 matching 8 junction bases. The source is a man in his 60s who had recovered from COVID-19. CDR3 reads: CAISDRVNTEAFF. The bases read TGTGCCATCTCGGACAGGGTAAACACTGAAGCTTTCTTT.